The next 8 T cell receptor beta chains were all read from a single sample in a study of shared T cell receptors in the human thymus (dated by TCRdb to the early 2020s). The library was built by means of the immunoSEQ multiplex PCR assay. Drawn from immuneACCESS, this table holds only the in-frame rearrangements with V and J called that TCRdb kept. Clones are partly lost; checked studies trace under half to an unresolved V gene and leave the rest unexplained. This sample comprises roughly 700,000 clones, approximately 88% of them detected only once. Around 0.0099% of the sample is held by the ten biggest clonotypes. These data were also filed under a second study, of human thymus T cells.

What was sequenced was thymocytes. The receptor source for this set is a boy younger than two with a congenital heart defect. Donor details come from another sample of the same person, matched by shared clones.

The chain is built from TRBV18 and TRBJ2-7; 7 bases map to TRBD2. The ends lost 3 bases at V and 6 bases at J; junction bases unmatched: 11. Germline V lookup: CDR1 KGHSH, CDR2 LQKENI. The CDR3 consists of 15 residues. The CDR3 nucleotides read TGTGCCAGCTCACCGGAGCGGGGTCACTCTACCGAGCAGTACTTC. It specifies CASSPERGHSTEQYF.

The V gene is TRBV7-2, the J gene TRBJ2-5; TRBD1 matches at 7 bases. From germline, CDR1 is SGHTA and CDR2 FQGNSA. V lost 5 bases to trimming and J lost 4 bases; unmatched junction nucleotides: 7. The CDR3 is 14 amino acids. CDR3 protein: CASSTGQVGETQYF. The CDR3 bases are TGTGCCAGCAGCACAGGACAGGTGGGAGAGACCCAGTACTTC. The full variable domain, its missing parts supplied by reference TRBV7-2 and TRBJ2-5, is GAGVSQSPSNKVTEKGKDVELRCDPISGHTALYWYRQSLGQGLEFLIYFQGNSAPDKSGLPSDRFSAERTGGSVSTLTIQRTQQEDSAVYLCASSTGQVGETQYFGPGTRLLVL.

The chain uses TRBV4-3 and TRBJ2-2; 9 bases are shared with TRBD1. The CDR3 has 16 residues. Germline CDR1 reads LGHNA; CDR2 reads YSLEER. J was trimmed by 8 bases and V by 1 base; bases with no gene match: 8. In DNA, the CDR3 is TGCGCCAGCAGCCAAGTAGCCGGGACAGGGTCTGGGGAGCTGTTTTTT. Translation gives CASSQVAGTGSGELFF.

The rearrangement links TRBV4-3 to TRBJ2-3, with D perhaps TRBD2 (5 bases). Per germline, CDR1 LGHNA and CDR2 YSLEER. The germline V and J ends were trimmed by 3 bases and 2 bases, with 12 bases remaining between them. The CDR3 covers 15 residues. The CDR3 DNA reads TGCGCCAGCAGCCACCTGGACTCCCACACAGATACGCAGTATTTT. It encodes CASSHLDSHTDTQYF.

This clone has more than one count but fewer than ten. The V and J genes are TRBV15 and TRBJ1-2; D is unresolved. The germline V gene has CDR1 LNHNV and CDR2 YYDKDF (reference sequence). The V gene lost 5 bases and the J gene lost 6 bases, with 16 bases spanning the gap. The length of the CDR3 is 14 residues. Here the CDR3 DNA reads TGTGCCACCAGCGCCTTGGAGGGATATAATGGCTACACCTTC. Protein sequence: CATSALEGYNGYTF.

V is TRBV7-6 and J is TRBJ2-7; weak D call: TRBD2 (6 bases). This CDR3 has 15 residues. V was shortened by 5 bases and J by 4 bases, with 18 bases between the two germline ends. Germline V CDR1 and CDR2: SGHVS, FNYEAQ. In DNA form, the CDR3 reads TGTGCCAGCAGCCGATTCCGGGAGTGGATTTACGAGCAGTACTTC. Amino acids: CASSRFREWIYEQYF. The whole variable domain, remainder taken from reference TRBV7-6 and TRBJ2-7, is GAGVSQSPRYKVTKRGQDVALRCDPISGHVSLYWYRQALGQGPEFLTYFNYEAQQDKSGLPNDRFSAERPEGSISTLTIQRTEQRDSAMYRCASSRFREWIYEQYFGPGTRLTVT.

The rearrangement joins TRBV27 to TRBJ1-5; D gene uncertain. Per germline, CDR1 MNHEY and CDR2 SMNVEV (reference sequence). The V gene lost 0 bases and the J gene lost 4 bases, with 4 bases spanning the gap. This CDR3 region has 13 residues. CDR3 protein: CASSLSANQPQHF. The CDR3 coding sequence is TGTGCCAGCAGTTTATCGGCTAATCAGCCCCAGCATTTT.

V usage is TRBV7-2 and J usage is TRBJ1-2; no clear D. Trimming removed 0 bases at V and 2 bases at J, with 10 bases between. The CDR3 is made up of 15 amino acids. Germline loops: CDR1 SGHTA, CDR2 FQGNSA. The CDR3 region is CASSLAREENYGYTF. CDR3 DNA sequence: TGTGCCAGCAGCTTAGCCCGGGAGGAGAACTATGGCTACACCTTC.